These T cell receptor beta chains were read from a single sample in a study of technical replicates of blood from several donors. Assay used: immunoSEQ multiplex PCR; TCRdb lists only in-frame clones, some missing. The sample holds some 85,000 clones, about 97% seen once. Sequenced material: T cells isolated from PBMCs. The receptors come from a human donor in good health. Each CDR3 is given with its conserved first and last residue. D genes are given only for firm matches. Clone sizes are given selectively: once, few, many, or a class where the clone is expanded.

v_call: TRBV27
d_call: .
clone_size: .
j_call: TRBJ1-5
cdr3_aa: CASSFGGNQPQHF
cdr3_nt: TGTGCCAGCAGTTTTGGAGGTAATCAGCCCCAGCATTTT

v_call: TRBV21-1
d_call: .
clone_size: .
j_call: TRBJ2-7
cdr3_aa: CASCVVGQPPYEQYF
cdr3_nt: TGTGCCAGCTGTGTCGTAGGACAGCCGCCCTACGAGCAGTACTTC

v_call: TRBV28
d_call: TRBD2
clone_size: .
j_call: TRBJ2-1
cdr3_aa: CASSPPGSGRNVNEQFF
cdr3_nt: TGTGCCAGCAGTCCCCCGGGTAGCGGGAGAAATGTGAATGAGCAGTTCTTC

v_call: TRBV5-1
d_call: .
clone_size: .
j_call: TRBJ2-3
cdr3_aa: CASSLAGTDTQYF
cdr3_nt: TGCGCCAGCAGCTTAGCGGGCACAGATACGCAGTATTTT

v_call: TRBV7-2
d_call: .
clone_size: .
j_call: TRBJ2-1
cdr3_aa: CASSLGVHNEQFF
cdr3_nt: TGTGCCAGCAGCTTAGGCGTTCACAATGAGCAGTTCTTC

v_call: TRBV7-9
d_call: .
clone_size: once
j_call: TRBJ1-4
cdr3_aa: CASSLSQGTSEKLFF
cdr3_nt: TGTGCCAGCAGCTTATCTCAGGGGACAAGTGAAAAACTGTTTTTT

v_call: TRBV13
d_call: TRBD1
clone_size: .
j_call: TRBJ1-2
cdr3_aa: CASSSPDREPLVGYTF
cdr3_nt: TGTGCCAGCAGCTCCCCAGACAGGGAACCCCTCGTGGGCTACACCTTC

v_call: TRBV9
d_call: .
clone_size: .
j_call: TRBJ2-2
cdr3_aa: CASSGLTGELFF
cdr3_nt: TGTGCCAGCAGCGGACTCACCGGGGAGCTGTTTTTT

v_call: TRBV30
d_call: .
clone_size: .
j_call: TRBJ1-1
cdr3_aa: CASRETNTEAFF
cdr3_nt: TGTGCCTCCAGGGAAACGAACACTGAAGCTTTCTTT

v_call: TRBV2
d_call: TRBD1
clone_size: .
j_call: TRBJ1-2
cdr3_aa: CASSEVTGGYGYTF
cdr3_nt: TGTGCCAGCAGTGAAGTTACAGGGGGATATGGCTACACCTTC

v_call: TRBV13
d_call: .
clone_size: .
j_call: TRBJ2-7
cdr3_aa: CASSPYPGEQYF
cdr3_nt: TGTGCCAGCAGCCCATATCCAGGCGAGCAGTACTTC

v_call: TRBV5-1
d_call: .
clone_size: .
j_call: TRBJ2-1
cdr3_aa: CASIGQNEQFF
cdr3_nt: TGCGCCAGCATTGGTCAGAATGAGCAGTTCTTC

v_call: TRBV9
d_call: TRBD1
clone_size: .
j_call: TRBJ2-1
cdr3_aa: CASSAGQGNNEQFF
cdr3_nt: TGTGCCAGCAGCGCCGGACAGGGTAACAATGAGCAGTTCTTC

v_call: TRBV5-1
d_call: TRBD2
clone_size: .
j_call: TRBJ2-3
cdr3_aa: CASSPQGTSGSRRTDTQYF
cdr3_nt: TGCGCCAGCAGCCCGCAGGGGACTAGCGGGAGTAGGAGGACAGATACGCAGTATTTT

v_call: TRBV28
d_call: .
clone_size: .
j_call: TRBJ1-5
cdr3_aa: CASSSGNRPQHF
cdr3_nt: TGTGCCAGCAGTTCAGGGAATCGGCCCCAGCATTTT

v_call: TRBV30
d_call: .
clone_size: once
j_call: TRBJ2-7
cdr3_aa: CAWSVGSGYEQYF
cdr3_nt: TGTGCCTGGAGTGTAGGGAGCGGGTACGAGCAGTACTTC

v_call: TRBV2
d_call: TRBD2
clone_size: .
j_call: TRBJ2-7
cdr3_aa: CASSEEISGPVSYEQYF
cdr3_nt: TGTGCCAGCAGTGAAGAGATTAGCGGGCCGGTCTCCTACGAGCAGTACTTC

v_call: TRBV5-4
d_call: .
clone_size: .
j_call: TRBJ1-1
cdr3_aa: CASSLSTQGSNTEAFF
cdr3_nt: TGTGCCAGCAGCTTATCTACACAGGGATCGAACACTGAAGCTTTCTTT

v_call: TRBV7-3
d_call: TRBD1
clone_size: .
j_call: TRBJ2-7
cdr3_aa: CASSSSGTGALVQQYF
cdr3_nt: TGTGCCAGCAGCTCCTCCGGGACAGGGGCCCTCGTCCAGCAGTACTTC

v_call: TRBV9
d_call: TRBD2
clone_size: .
j_call: TRBJ2-1
cdr3_aa: CASSVVREGGNEQFF
cdr3_nt: TGTGCCAGCAGCGTAGTCCGGGAGGGAGGGAATGAGCAGTTCTTC

v_call: TRBV5-4
d_call: .
clone_size: .
j_call: TRBJ2-7
cdr3_aa: CASSLDTFSSYEQYF
cdr3_nt: TGTGCCAGCAGCTTAGATACTTTTTCCTCCTACGAGCAGTACTTC

v_call: TRBV10-1
d_call: TRBD2
clone_size: .
j_call: TRBJ2-3
cdr3_aa: CASSESSGGTDTQYF
cdr3_nt: TGCGCCAGCAGTGAGTCGTCGGGGGGGACAGATACGCAGTATTTT

v_call: TRBV6-5
d_call: .
clone_size: .
j_call: TRBJ2-3
cdr3_aa: CASSYTTGSTDTQYF
cdr3_nt: TGTGCCAGCAGTTACACAACAGGGAGTACAGATACGCAGTATTTT

v_call: TRBV30
d_call: .
clone_size: .
j_call: TRBJ1-4
cdr3_aa: CAWMGPNEKLFF
cdr3_nt: TGTGCCTGGATGGGGCCGAATGAAAAACTGTTTTTT

v_call: TRBV5-6
d_call: .
clone_size: .
j_call: TRBJ1-1
cdr3_aa: CASSLQGSNTEAFF
cdr3_nt: TGTGCCAGCAGCTTACAGGGCTCGAACACTGAAGCTTTCTTT

v_call: TRBV7-9
d_call: TRBD2
clone_size: .
j_call: TRBJ2-1
cdr3_aa: CASSSPGGSYNEQFF
cdr3_nt: TGTGCCAGCAGCTCTCCGGGAGGTTCCTACAATGAGCAGTTCTTC

v_call: TRBV6-5
d_call: .
clone_size: .
j_call: TRBJ2-3
cdr3_aa: CASSYSPGGSLDTQYF
cdr3_nt: TGTGCCAGCAGTTACTCTCCCGGAGGCTCTTTAGATACGCAGTATTTT

v_call: TRBV5-5
d_call: TRBD2
clone_size: .
j_call: TRBJ2-3
cdr3_aa: CASSLVGGVDTQYF
cdr3_nt: TGTGCCAGCAGCTTGGTGGGAGGGGTAGATACGCAGTATTTT

v_call: TRBV5-1
d_call: .
clone_size: .
j_call: TRBJ2-6
cdr3_aa: CASSLNGGMVANVLTF
cdr3_nt: TGCGCCAGCAGCTTGAATGGGGGCATGGTGGCCAACGTCCTGACTTTC

v_call: TRBV27
d_call: TRBD2
clone_size: .
j_call: TRBJ2-1
cdr3_aa: CASSLAGTSGYNEQFF
cdr3_nt: TGTGCCAGCAGTCTTGCCGGGACTAGCGGGTACAATGAGCAGTTCTTC

v_call: TRBV13
d_call: .
clone_size: .
j_call: TRBJ1-4
cdr3_aa: CASSLAELTATNEKLFF
cdr3_nt: TGTGCCAGCAGCTTAGCAGAACTGACAGCAACTAATGAAAAACTGTTTTTT

v_call: TRBV7-3
d_call: TRBD1
clone_size: .
j_call: TRBJ2-1
cdr3_aa: CASSSGTDFPNEQFF
cdr3_nt: TGTGCCAGCAGCTCCGGGACAGATTTTCCGAATGAGCAGTTCTTC

v_call: TRBV7-2
d_call: .
clone_size: .
j_call: TRBJ1-4
cdr3_aa: CASSHGTPNEKLFF
cdr3_nt: TGTGCCAGCAGCCACGGGACACCAAATGAAAAACTGTTTTTT

v_call: TRBV6-5
d_call: .
clone_size: .
j_call: TRBJ2-7
cdr3_aa: CASRDSSYEQYF
cdr3_nt: TGTGCCAGCAGGGACAGCTCCTACGAGCAGTACTTC

v_call: TRBV30
d_call: .
clone_size: .
j_call: TRBJ1-4
cdr3_aa: CAWSQRSTNEKLFF
cdr3_nt: TGTGCCTGGAGCCAGCGGTCAACTAATGAAAAACTGTTTTTT

v_call: TRBV27
d_call: TRBD2
clone_size: .
j_call: TRBJ2-3
cdr3_aa: CASSSSGTTDTQYF
cdr3_nt: TGTGCCAGCAGCTCTAGCGGGACTACAGATACGCAGTATTTT

v_call: TRBV5-4
d_call: .
clone_size: .
j_call: TRBJ2-5
cdr3_aa: CASSLRETQYF
cdr3_nt: TGTGCCAGCAGCTTGCGGGAGACCCAGTACTTC

v_call: TRBV5-1
d_call: TRBD1
clone_size: .
j_call: TRBJ2-7
cdr3_aa: CASSLWGDRVYEQYF
cdr3_nt: TGCGCCAGCAGCTTGTGGGGGGACAGGGTCTACGAGCAGTACTTC

v_call: TRBV20-1
d_call: TRBD2
clone_size: .
j_call: TRBJ2-7
cdr3_aa: CSASTGRQQYF
cdr3_nt: TGCAGTGCTAGTACCGGGAGGCAGCAGTACTTC

v_call: TRBV4-3
d_call: TRBD2
clone_size: .
j_call: TRBJ2-3
cdr3_aa: CASSQAQTSLTDTQYF
cdr3_nt: TGCGCCAGCAGCCAAGCTCAGACTAGCCTCACAGATACGCAGTATTTT